The rows below give T cell receptor beta chains drawn from one sample of a study of T cells in localized non-small cell lung cancer. Clones were read by immunoSEQ multiplex PCR, and TCRdb kept only the in-frame ones, dropping some. The table includes about 35,000 clones, approximately 80% detected once. The material was peripheral blood, obtained before any cancer treatment. All receptors derive from a male donor at least 60 years old with stage III squamous cell lung carcinoma. The CDR3 runs from the conserved cysteine through the conserved F or W. Each record gives: V gene, D gene, clone size, J gene, CDR3 protein, CDR3 DNA. D genes are given only for firm matches. Size is stated for part of the rows, as once, few or many counts, or as a class when the clone is expanded.

TRBV19	.	few	TRBJ2-6	CASSILGRGANVLTF	TGTGCCAGTAGTATACTGGGGCGTGGGGCCAACGTCCTGACTTTC
TRBV27	.	.	TRBJ2-6	CASSPLGRVLSGANVLTF	TGTGCCAGCAGCCCCCTCGGCCGAGTCCTCTCTGGGGCCAACGTCCTGACTTTC
TRBV19	TRBD2	.	TRBJ2-1	CASSIRSGSFDEQFF	TGTGCCAGTAGTATACGAAGCGGGAGTTTCGATGAGCAGTTCTTC
TRBV2	.	.	TRBJ1-5	CASSEEHKSGEPQHF	TGTGCCAGCAGTGAAGAACACAAGTCAGGGGAGCCCCAGCATTTT
TRBV6-1	.	.	TRBJ1-1	CASSDQGGSTEAFF	TGTGCCAGCAGTGATCAGGGCGGTAGCACTGAAGCTTTCTTT
TRBV4-2	.	.	TRBJ2-2	CASSQASGWNTGELFF	TGTGCCAGCAGCCAAGCCAGTGGATGGAACACCGGGGAGCTGTTTTTT
TRBV10-3	.	.	TRBJ1-6	CAINQGPSDNSPLHF	TGTGCCATCAACCAGGGCCCATCGGATAATTCACCCCTCCACTTT
TRBV5-1	.	.	TRBJ1-1	CASSLGPLHMNTEAFF	TGCGCCAGCAGCTTGGGACCTCTCCACATGAACACTGAAGCTTTCTTT
TRBV19	.	.	TRBJ2-5	CAVSDGRRETQYF	TGTGCCGTTAGTGACGGGCGGCGGGAGACCCAGTACTTC
TRBV27	TRBD1	.	TRBJ2-2	CASSRRGRTGELFF	TGTGCCAGCAGTCGCAGGGGGCGAACCGGGGAGCTGTTTTTT
TRBV7-2	.	.	TRBJ1-3	CASSFGGRTGNTIYF	TGTGCCAGCAGCTTCGGGGGGCGAACTGGAAACACCATATATTTT
TRBV2	.	few	TRBJ2-3	CASRPGGTDTQYF	TGTGCCAGCAGGCCGGGGGGCACAGATACGCAGTATTTT
TRBV11-3	TRBD2	.	TRBJ2-7	CASSPGTSGSTYEQYF	TGTGCCAGCAGCCCCGGGACTAGCGGGAGCACCTACGAGCAGTACTTC
TRBV27	.	.	TRBJ2-1	CASSLFRGTYNEQFF	TGTGCCAGCAGTTTATTCAGGGGAACGTACAATGAGCAGTTCTTC
TRBV4-1	.	.	TRBJ1-1	CASSQGGREGTEAFF	TGCGCCAGCAGCCAAGGGGGACGGGAAGGAACTGAAGCTTTCTTT
TRBV2	.	.	TRBJ2-3	CASSLDSRTDTQYF	TGTGCCAGCAGTCTGGACAGCCGCACAGATACGCAGTATTTT
TRBV10-1	TRBD1	.	TRBJ1-2	CASSSYPGTGGDVGGYTF	TGCGCCAGCAGCTCATACCCCGGGACAGGGGGCGATGTTGGAGGCTACACCTTC
TRBV6-5	.	.	TRBJ1-2	CASSYSGTSVNYGYTF	TGTGCCAGCAGTTACTCAGGGACAAGTGTTAACTATGGCTACACCTTC
TRBV10-3	.	.	TRBJ2-2	CAINSGRTTATGELFF	TGTGCCATCAACTCGGGGCGTACCACTGCCACCGGGGAGCTGTTTTTT
TRBV7-2	.	.	TRBJ1-4	CASSFNTGYEKLFF	TGTGCCAGCAGCTTCAACACAGGTTATGAAAAACTGTTTTTT
TRBV30	.	.	TRBJ2-1	CAWKELASYNEQFF	TGTGCCTGGAAAGAGCTAGCATCCTACAATGAGCAGTTCTTC
TRBV6-1	.	.	TRBJ2-2	CASSNRGLTGELFF	TGTGCCAGCAGTAACAGGGGACTCACCGGGGAGCTGTTTTTT
TRBV28	TRBD1	.	TRBJ2-2	CASRLQGTGELFF	TGTGCCAGCAGGCTACAGGGGACCGGGGAGCTGTTTTTT
TRBV5-1	TRBD1	.	TRBJ2-2	CASSRDRGRGELFF	TGCGCCAGCAGCCGGGACAGGGGGCGAGGGGAGCTGTTTTTT
TRBV11-2	.	.	TRBJ1-5	CASSLTGNNQPQHF	TGTGCCAGCAGCTTAACAGGGAACAATCAGCCCCAGCATTTT
TRBV15	.	.	TRBJ2-1	CATSTGGLRDEQFF	TGTGCCACCAGCACCGGGGGGCTCCGGGATGAGCAGTTCTTC